The next 10 T cell receptor beta chains were all read from a single sample in a study of CD8 T cells in Susac syndrome. Reverse transcription of about 0.45 to 1 ug RNA was carried out with random hexamers. TCRdb independently ran MiXCR on the immunoSEQ multiplex PCR reads; one entry per CDR3 protein. The sample lists 80,000 to 95,000 distinct CDR3 sequences, about 93% occurring once. Material for sequencing was CD8+ T cells from PBMCs. Receptors originate from a human donor with Susac syndrome.

This sequence joins TRBV2 and TRBJ2-5, with TRBD2 matching 9 bases. Germline CDR1 is SNHLY and CDR2 is FYNNEI. CDR3 length equals 14 residues. Trimming at V came to 6 bases and at J to 3 bases, leaving 5 bases not matched to a gene. The CDR3 loop reads CASRKAGGEETQYF. CDR3 nucleotide sequence: TGTGCCAGCAGGAAAGCGGGGGGAGAAGAGACCCAGTACTTC.

The genes are TRBV7-9 and TRBJ1-1; possibly TRBD1 for D (5 bases). Germline-derived CDR1 and CDR2 are SEHNR and FQNEAQ (reference sequence). Trimming removed 5 bases at V and 0 bases at J, with 16 bases between. This CDR3 region has 16 residues. CDR3 bases: TGTGCCAGCAGCCTACCGGACTGGGGACTGAACACTGAAGCTTTCTTT. This codes for CASSLPDWGLNTEAFF.

The V gene is TRBV5-4, the J gene TRBJ2-1; 8 bases are a match to TRBD2. This CDR3 has 17 amino acids. V shed 6 bases and J 1 base; nucleotides not matched to a gene: 12. In germline, CDR1 is SGHNT, CDR2 YYREEE (reference sequence). CDR3 nucleotides: TGTGCCAGCACCCCTCTGGAAGCTAGCGGGTCCTACAATGAGCAGTTCTTC. This gives the protein CASTPLEASGSYNEQFF. Combining the CDR3 with reference TRBV5-4 and TRBJ2-1 gives the whole variable domain ETGVTQSPTHLIKTRGQQVTLRCSSQSGHNTVSWYQQALGQGPQFIFQYYREEENGRGNFPPRFSGLQFPNYSSELNVNALELDDSALYLCASTPLEASGSYNEQFFGPGTRLTVL.

This clonotype was detected only a few times. The chain carries TRBV25-1 and TRBJ2-5; D not certain. Germline V gives CDR1 MGHDK, CDR2 SYGVNS. The CDR3 runs 12 residues. Trimming took 2 bases from V and 5 from J, leaving 6 bases between them. The CDR3 is CASSETTETQYF. The CDR3 coding sequence is TGTGCCAGCAGTGAAACTACCGAGACCCAGTACTTC.

On this clonotype itself: One end of the junction is discordant with germline, which a read error may explain. The J gene is TRBJ2-1, the V gene TRBV7-7; 7 bases are shared with TRBD1. The CDR3 runs 13 residues. The germline gives CDR1 SSHAT, CDR2 FNYEAQ (reference sequence). The CDR3: CASSLGQAGEQFF. DNA of the CDR3: TGTGCTAGCAGCTTAGGACAGGCTGGTGAGCAGTTCTTC.

The J gene is TRBJ2-1, the V gene TRBV20-1, with D possibly matching TRBD2 (5 bases). This CDR3 region has 14 residues. Germline-derived CDR1 and CDR2 are DFQATT and SNEGSKA (reference sequence). Trimming took 3 bases from V and 4 from J, leaving 13 bases between them. CDR3 loop: CSASERQVYNEQFF. The CDR3 DNA is TGCAGTGCTAGCGAGCGGCAGGTGTACAATGAGCAGTTCTTC.

The chain has TRBV12-3 or TRBV12-4 and TRBJ2-5, with TRBD1 matching 8 bases. The CDR3 runs 14 residues. J gave up 5 bases and V 5 bases, and 7 bases lay outside the gene matches. The CDR3 coding sequence is TGTGCCAGCAGTACTCCGACAGGGGTGGAGACCCAGTACTTC. Its translation is CASSTPTGVETQYF.

The chain recombines TRBV28 with TRBJ2-1; D remains ambiguous. Germline V gene sequence: CDR1 MDHEN, CDR2 SYDVKM. Trimming removed 6 bases at V and 0 bases at J, with 15 bases between. The CDR3 spans 16 residues. The CDR3 nucleotides read TGTGCCAGCAGGACGATTGGGCCGATCTCCTACAATGAGCAGTTCTTC. Protein sequence: CASRTIGPISYNEQFF.

The gene calls are TRBV12-3 or TRBV12-4 and TRBJ2-1; tentative D call: TRBD1 (5 bases). Trimming removed 3 bases at V and 4 bases at J, with 7 bases between. The CDR3 extends over 13 amino acids. The CDR3 here is CASSFGAYNEQFF. DNA for the CDR3: TGTGCCAGCAGTTTTGGGGCGTACAATGAGCAGTTCTTC.

This clonotype was recorded once. The chain is built from TRBV6-1 and TRBJ2-2; possibly TRBD1 for D (6 bases). CDR3 length equals 17 residues. V was cut by 5 bases and J by 6 bases, with 22 bases left in between. Per the germline V gene, CDR1 is MNHNS and CDR2 is SASEGT. The CDR3 region has the DNA TGTGCCAGCAGTCCGCCCACAGGGATGGGTGTCCCCGGGGAGCTGTTTTTT. Residues: CASSPPTGMGVPGELFF.